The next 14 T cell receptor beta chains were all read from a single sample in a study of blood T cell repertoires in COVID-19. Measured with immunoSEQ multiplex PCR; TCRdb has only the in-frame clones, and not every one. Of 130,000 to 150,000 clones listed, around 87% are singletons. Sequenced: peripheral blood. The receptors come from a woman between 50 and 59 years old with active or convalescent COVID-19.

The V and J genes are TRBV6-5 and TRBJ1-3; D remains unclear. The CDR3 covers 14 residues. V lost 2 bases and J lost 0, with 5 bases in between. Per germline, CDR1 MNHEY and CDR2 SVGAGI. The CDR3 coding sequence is TGTGCCAGCAGTTACGAGGTCTCTGGAAACACCATATATTTT. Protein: CASSYEVSGNTIYF.

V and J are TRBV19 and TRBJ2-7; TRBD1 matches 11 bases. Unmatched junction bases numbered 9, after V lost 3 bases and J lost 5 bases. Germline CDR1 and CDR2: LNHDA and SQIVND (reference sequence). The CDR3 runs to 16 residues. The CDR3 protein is CASSMAGTGGSNEQYF. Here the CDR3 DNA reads TGTGCCAGTAGTATGGCGGGGACAGGGGGTAGTAACGAGCAGTACTTC. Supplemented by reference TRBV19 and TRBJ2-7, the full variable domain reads DGGITQSPKYLFRKEGQNVTLSCEQNLNHDAMYWYRQDPGQGLRLIYYSQIVNDFQKGDIAEGYSVSREKKESFPLTVTSAQKNPTAFYLCASSMAGTGGSNEQYFGPGTRLTVT.

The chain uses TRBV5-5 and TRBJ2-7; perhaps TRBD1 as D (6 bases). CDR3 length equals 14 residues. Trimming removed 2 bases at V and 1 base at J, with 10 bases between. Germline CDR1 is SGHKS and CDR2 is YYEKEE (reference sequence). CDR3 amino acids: CASSLAGTSYEQYF. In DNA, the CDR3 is TGTGCCAGCAGCTTAGCCGGGACATCCTACGAGCAGTACTTC.

This chain's CDR3 is CASSLAAGEVHEQYF. CDR3 nucleotides: TGCGCCAGCAGCTTGGCGGCAGGGGAAGTCCACGAGCAGTACTTC. The chain couples TRBV5-1 to TRBJ2-7; weak D call: TRBD1 (6 bases). The CDR3 contains 15 residues. Deletions cut 0 bases from V and 5 bases from J, with 15 bases between. The germline gives CDR1 SGHRS, CDR2 YFSETQ.

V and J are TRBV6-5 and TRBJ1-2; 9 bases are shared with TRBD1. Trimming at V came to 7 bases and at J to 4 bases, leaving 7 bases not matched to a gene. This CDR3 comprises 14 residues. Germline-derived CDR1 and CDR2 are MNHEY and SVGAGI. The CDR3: CASNIQTGGYGYTF. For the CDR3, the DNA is TGTGCCAGCAACATCCAGACAGGGGGCTATGGCTACACCTTC.

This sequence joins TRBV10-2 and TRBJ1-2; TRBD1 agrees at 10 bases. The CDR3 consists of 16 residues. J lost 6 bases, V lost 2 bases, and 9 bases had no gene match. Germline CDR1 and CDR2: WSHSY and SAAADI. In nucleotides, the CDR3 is TGCGCCAGCAGTGAGGCTGACAGGGGGCTTTTGAATGGCTACACCTTC. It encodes CASSEADRGLLNGYTF.

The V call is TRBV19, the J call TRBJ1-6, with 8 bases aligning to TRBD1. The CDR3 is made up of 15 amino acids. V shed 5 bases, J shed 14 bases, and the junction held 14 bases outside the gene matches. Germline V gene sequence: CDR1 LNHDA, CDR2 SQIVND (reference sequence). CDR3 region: CASSSGQGTTFTLHF. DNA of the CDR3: TGTGCCAGTAGTTCAGGACAGGGAACTACATTCACCCTCCACTTT.

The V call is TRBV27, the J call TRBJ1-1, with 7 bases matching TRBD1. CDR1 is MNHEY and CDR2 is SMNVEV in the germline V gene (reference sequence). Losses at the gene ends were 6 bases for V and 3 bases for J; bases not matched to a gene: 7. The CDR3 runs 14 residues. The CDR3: CASRKTGVDTEAFF. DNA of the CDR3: TGTGCCAGCAGGAAAACAGGGGTCGACACTGAAGCTTTCTTT.

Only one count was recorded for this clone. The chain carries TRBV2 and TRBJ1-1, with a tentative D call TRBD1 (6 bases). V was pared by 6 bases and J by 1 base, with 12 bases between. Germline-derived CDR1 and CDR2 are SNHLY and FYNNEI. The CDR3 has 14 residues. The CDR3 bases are TGTGCCAGCAGACTGACAGGATGGAACACTGAAGCTTTCTTT. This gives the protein CASRLTGWNTEAFF.

The CDR3 here is CASSQEESSGSTDTQYF. CDR3 in DNA: TGCGCCAGCAGCCAAGAGGAGTCTAGCGGAAGCACAGATACGCAGTATTTT. V and J are TRBV4-1 and TRBJ2-3, with TRBD2 matching 7 bases. V was clipped by 0 bases and J by 0 bases; unmatched bases: 6. Germline V gene data show CDR1 as MGHRA and CDR2 as YSYEKL. The CDR3 extends over 17 amino acids.

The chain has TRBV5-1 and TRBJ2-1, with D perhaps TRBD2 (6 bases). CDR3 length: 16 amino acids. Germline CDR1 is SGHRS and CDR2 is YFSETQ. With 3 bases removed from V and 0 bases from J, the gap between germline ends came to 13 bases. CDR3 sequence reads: CASSWGTLSSYNEQFF. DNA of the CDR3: TGCGCCAGCAGCTGGGGGACTTTGAGCTCCTACAATGAGCAGTTCTTC. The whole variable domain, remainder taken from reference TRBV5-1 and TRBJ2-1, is KAGVTQTPRYLIKTRGQQVTLSCSPISGHRSVSWYQQTPGQGLQFLFEYFSETQRNKGNFPGRFSGRQFSNSRSEMNVSTLELGDSALYLCASSWGTLSSYNEQFFGPGTRLTVL.

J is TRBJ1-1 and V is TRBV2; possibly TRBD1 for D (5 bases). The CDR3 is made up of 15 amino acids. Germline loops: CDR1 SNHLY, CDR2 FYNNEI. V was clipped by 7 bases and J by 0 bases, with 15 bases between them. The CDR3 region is CASMGGRRVNTEAFF. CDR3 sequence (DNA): TGTGCCAGCATGGGGGGGAGGAGAGTGAACACTGAAGCTTTCTTT.

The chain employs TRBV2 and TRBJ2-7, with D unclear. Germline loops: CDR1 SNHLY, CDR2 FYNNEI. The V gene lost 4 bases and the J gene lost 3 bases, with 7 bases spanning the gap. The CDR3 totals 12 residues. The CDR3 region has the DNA TGTGCCAGCAGTGGGCCCGTCTACGAGCAGTACTTC. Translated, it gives CASSGPVYEQYF.

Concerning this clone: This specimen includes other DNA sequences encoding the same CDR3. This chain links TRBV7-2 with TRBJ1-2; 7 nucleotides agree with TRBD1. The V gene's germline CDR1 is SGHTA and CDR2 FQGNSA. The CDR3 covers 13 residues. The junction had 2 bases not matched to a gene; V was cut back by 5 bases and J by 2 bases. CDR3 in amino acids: CASSRGQNYGYTF. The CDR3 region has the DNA TGTGCCAGCAGCCGGGGACAGAACTATGGCTACACCTTC.